What follows is one T cell receptor beta chain and its context. As to treatment: oral pan-JAK inhibitor, 5-10 mg twice daily. RNA extraction and reverse transcription yielded cDNA as sequencing template. Assay used: immunoSEQ multiplex PCR; TCRdb lists only in-frame clones, some missing. The repertoire includes 150,000 to 200,000 clones, roughly 63% of them detected once, and under 20% sits in the top ten. This record belongs to a study of CD8+ T cells in alopecia areata. Looked up from germline, CDR1 is GTSNPN and CDR2 is SVGIG (reference sequence). Trimming shortened V by 0 bases and J by 2 bases, and 7 bases separated the two germline ends. The CDR3 consists of 13 residues.

This TCR was recovered from a human donor with alopecia areata. The rearrangement joins TRBV30 to TRBJ1-1; D not resolved. The material was CD4+ T cells sorted from blood, obtained between weeks 55 and 65, from a patient treated with tofacitinib. CDR3 protein: CAWSVGPNTEAFF. Here the CDR3 DNA reads TGTGCCTGGAGTGTAGGACCTAACACTGAAGCTTTCTTT.